The clone carrying this T cell receptor (beta chain) is a singleton in its sample. Its cognate antigen is unknown. This sample was taken from a study of CD8 T cells in Susac syndrome. Random hexamers primed reverse transcription of about 0.5 to 1 ug RNA. Amplification of TCR beta CDR3 across 54 Vbeta and 13 Jbeta was performed with immunoSEQ multiplex PCR. TCRdb reanalysed the immunoSEQ multiplex PCR reads using MiXCR and keeps one entry per CDR3 protein. The repertoire holds around 170,000 distinct CDR3 sequences, roughly 92% seen once, with 0.1% to 0.12% in the top ten. Notes on the study in general: It was acknowledged in the study that its TCR sequencing and HLA analysis involved a relatively small number of individuals.

Sequencing targeted TCR beta in T cells from blood (CD8+ and CD4+). The CDR3 is made up of 13 amino acids. Germline-derived CDR1 and CDR2 are SGHVS and FQNEAQ. V lost 5 bases and J lost 5, with 10 bases in between. This TCR was sampled from a human donor with Susac syndrome. The rearrangement joins TRBV7-8 to TRBJ1-5; D might be TRBD1 (6 bases). The specimen was CD4+ T cells from PBMCs. The DNA for the CDR3 is TGTGCCAGCAGCAACAGGGATGATCAGCCCCAGCATTTT. Translating gives CASSNRDDQPQHF.